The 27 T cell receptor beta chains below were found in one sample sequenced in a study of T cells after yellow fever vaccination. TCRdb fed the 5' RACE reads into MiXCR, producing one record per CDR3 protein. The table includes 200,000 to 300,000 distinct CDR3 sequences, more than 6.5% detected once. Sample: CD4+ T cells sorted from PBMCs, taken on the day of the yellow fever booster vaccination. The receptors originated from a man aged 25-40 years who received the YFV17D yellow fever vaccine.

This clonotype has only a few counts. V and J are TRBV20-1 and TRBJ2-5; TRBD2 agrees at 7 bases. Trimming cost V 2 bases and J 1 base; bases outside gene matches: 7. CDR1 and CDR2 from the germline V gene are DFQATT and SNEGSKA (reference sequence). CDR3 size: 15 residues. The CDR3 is CSARPPPGGQETQYF. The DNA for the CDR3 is TGCAGTGCTAGACCCCCCCCGGGGGGCCAAGAGACCCAGTACTTC.

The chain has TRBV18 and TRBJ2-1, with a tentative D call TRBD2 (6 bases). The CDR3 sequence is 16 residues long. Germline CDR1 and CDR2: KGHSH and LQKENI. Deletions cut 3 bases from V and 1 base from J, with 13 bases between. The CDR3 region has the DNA TGTGCCAGCTCACCCTTTCTGGGGGGTTCCTACAATGAGCAGTTCTTC. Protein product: CASSPFLGGSYNEQFF. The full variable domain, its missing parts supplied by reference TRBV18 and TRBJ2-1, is NAGVMQNPRHLVRRRGQEARLRCSPMKGHSHVYWYRQLPEEGLKFMVYLQKENIIDESGMPKERFSAEFPKEGPSILRIQQVVRGDSAAYFCASSPFLGGSYNEQFFGPGTRLTVL.

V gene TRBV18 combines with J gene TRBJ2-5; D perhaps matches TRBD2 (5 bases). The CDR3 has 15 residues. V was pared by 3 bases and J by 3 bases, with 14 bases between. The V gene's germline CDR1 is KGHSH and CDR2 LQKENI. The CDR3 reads CASSPIPGNEETQYF. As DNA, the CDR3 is TGTGCCAGCTCACCCATACCCGGGAACGAAGAGACCCAGTACTTC. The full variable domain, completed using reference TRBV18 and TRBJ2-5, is NAGVMQNPRHLVRRRGQEARLRCSPMKGHSHVYWYRQLPEEGLKFMVYLQKENIIDESGMPKERFSAEFPKEGPSILRIQQVVRGDSAAYFCASSPIPGNEETQYFGPGTRLLVL.

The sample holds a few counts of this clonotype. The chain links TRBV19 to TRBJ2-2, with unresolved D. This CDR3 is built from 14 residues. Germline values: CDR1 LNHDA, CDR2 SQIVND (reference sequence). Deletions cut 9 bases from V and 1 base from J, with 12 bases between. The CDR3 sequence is CASLNRVNTGELFF. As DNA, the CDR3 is TGTGCCAGCCTCAACCGCGTGAACACCGGGGAGCTGTTTTTT.

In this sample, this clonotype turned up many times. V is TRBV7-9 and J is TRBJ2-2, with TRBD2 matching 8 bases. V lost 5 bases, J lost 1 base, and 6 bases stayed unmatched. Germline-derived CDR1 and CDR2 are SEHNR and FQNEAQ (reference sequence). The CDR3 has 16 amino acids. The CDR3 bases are TGTGCCAGCAGCAACGGACTAGCCCAGAACACCGGGGAGCTGTTTTTT. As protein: CASSNGLAQNTGELFF.

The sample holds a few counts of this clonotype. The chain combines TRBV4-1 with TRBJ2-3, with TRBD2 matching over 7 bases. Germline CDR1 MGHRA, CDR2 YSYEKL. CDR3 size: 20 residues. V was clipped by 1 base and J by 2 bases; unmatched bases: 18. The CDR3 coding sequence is TGCGCCAGCAGCCAAGTTGGGTCAAACATCGGGAGGCAGAACACAGATACGCAGTATTTT. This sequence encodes CASSQVGSNIGRQNTDTQYF.

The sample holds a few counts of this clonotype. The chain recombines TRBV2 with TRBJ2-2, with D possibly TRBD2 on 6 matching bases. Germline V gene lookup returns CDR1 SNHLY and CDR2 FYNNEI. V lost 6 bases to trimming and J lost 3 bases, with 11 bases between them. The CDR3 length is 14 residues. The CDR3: CASSRDSDTGELFF. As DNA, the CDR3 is TGTGCCAGCAGCCGGGACTCCGACACCGGGGAGCTGTTTTTT.

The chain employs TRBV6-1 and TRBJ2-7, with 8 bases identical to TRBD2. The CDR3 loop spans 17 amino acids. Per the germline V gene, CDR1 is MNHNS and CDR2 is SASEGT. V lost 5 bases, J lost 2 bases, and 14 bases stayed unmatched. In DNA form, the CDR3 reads TGTGCCAGCAGTCTAACACCAGCGGGACTAGGAGCCTACGAGCAGTACTTC. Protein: CASSLTPAGLGAYEQYF.

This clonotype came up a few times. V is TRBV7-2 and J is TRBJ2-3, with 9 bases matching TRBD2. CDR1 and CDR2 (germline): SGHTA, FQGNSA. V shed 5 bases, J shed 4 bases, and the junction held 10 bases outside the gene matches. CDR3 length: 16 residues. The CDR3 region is CASSPLAGGFPDTQYF. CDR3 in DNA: TGTGCCAGCAGCCCGCTTGCGGGAGGGTTTCCAGATACGCAGTATTTT.

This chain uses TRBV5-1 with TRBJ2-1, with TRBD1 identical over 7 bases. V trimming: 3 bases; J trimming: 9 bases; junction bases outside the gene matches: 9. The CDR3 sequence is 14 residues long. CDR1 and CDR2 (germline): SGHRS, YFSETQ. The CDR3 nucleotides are TGCGCCAGCAGCTCGGGACAGACCTTTATTGAGCAGTTCTTC. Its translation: CASSSGQTFIEQFF.

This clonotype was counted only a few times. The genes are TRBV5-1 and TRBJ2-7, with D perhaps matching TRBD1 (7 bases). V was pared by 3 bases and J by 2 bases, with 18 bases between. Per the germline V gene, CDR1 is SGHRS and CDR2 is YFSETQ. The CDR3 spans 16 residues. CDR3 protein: CASSSPGGSGTYEQYF. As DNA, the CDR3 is TGCGCCAGCAGCTCGCCAGGGGGTAGCGGCACCTACGAGCAGTACTTC.

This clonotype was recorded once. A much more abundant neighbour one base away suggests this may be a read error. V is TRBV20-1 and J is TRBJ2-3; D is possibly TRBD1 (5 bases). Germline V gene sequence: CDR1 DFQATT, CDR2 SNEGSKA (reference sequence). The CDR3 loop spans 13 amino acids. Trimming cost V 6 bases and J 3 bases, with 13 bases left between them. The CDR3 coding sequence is TGCAGTGCCGAACAAAGGGGAACAGATACGCAGTATTTT. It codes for CSAEQRGTDTQYF.

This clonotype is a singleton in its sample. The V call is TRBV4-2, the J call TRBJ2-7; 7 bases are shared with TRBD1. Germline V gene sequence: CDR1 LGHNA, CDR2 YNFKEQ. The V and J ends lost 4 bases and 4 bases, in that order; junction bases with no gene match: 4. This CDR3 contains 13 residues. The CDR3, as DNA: TGTGCCAGCAGCCCCCAGGGGGAGTACGAGCAGTACTTC. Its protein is CASSPQGEYEQYF.

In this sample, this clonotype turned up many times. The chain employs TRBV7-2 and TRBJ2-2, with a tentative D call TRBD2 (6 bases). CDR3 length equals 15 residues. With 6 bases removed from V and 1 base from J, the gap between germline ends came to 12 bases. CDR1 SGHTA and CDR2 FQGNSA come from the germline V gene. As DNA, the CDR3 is TGTGCCAGCAGTCCTTATAGCGGGAACACCGGGGAGCTGTTTTTT. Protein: CASSPYSGNTGELFF.

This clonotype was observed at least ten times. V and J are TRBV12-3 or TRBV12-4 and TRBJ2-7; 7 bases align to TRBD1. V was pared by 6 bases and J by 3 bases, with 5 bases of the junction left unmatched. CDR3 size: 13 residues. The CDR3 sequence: CASSLGQIYEQYF. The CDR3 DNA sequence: TGTGCCAGCAGCTTGGGACAGATCTACGAGCAGTACTTC.

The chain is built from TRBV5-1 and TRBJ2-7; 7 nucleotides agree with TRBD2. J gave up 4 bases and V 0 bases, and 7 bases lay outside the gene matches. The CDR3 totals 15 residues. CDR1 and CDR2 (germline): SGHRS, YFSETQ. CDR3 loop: CASSLDAGVRYEQYF. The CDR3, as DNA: TGCGCCAGCAGCTTGGATGCGGGAGTCCGATACGAGCAGTACTTC.

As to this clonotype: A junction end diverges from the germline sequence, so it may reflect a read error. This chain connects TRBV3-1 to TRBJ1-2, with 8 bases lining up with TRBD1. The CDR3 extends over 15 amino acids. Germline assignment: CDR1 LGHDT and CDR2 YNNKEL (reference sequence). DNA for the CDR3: TGTGCCAGCACCCAAGATTGGCAGGGGGCGTATGGCTACACCTTC. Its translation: CASTQDWQGAYGYTF.

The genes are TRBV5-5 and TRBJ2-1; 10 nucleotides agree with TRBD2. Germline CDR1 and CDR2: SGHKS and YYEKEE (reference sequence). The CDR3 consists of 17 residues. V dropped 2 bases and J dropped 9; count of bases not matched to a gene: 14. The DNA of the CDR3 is TGTGCCAGCAGCTTTAGGGCTGGCGAGCGGGGGGGGTTTGAGCAGTTCTTC. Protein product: CASSFRAGERGGFEQFF.

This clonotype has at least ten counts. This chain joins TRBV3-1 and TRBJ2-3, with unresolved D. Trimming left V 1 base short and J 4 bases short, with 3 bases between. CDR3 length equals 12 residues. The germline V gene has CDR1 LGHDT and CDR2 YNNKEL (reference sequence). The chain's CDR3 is CASSQVSDTQYF. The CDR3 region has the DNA TGTGCCAGCAGCCAAGTGTCAGATACGCAGTATTTT.

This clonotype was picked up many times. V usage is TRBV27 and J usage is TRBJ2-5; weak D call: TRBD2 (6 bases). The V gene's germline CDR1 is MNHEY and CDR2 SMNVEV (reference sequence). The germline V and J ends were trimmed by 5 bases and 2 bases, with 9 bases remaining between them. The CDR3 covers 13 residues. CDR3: CASSPGGQETQYF. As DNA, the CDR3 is TGTGCCAGCAGTCCTGGGGGGCAAGAGACCCAGTACTTC.

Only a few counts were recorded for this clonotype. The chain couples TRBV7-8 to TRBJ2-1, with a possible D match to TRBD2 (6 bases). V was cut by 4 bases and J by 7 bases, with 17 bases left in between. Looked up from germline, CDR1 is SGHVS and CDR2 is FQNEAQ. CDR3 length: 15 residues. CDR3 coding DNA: TGTGCCAGCAGCTCGCAGCTAGCCGGGGGAAATGAGCAGTTCTTC. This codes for CASSSQLAGGNEQFF. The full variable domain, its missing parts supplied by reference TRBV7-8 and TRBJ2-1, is GAGVSQSPRYKVAKRGQDVALRCDPISGHVSLFWYQQALGQGPEFLTYFQNEAQLDKSGLPSDRFFAERPEGSVSTLKIQRTQQEDSAVYLCASSSQLAGGNEQFFGPGTRLTVL.

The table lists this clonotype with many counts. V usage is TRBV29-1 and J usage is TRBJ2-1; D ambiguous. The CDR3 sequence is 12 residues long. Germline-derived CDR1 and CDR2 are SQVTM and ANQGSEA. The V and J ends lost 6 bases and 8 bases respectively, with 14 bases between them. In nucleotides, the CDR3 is TGCAGCGTGGGTTTGGGTTCTCATGAGCAGTTCTTC. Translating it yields CSVGLGSHEQFF.

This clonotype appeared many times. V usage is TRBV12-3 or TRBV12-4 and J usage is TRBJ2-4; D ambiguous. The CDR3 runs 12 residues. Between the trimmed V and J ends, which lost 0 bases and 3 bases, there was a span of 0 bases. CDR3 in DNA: TGTGCCAGCAGTTTAGCCAAAAACATTCAGTACTTC. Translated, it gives CASSLAKNIQYF.

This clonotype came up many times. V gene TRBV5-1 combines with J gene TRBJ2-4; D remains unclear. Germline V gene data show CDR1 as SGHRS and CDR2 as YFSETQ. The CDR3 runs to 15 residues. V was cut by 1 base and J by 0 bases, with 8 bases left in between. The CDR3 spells CASSLNPQAKNIQYF. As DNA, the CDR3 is TGCGCCAGCAGCTTGAACCCTCAAGCCAAAAACATTCAGTACTTC.

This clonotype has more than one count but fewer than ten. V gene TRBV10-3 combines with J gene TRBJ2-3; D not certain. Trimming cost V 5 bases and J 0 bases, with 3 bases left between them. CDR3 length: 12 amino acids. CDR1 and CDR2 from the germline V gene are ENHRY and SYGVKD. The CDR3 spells CAISLSTDTQYF. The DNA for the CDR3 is TGTGCCATCAGTCTGAGCACAGATACGCAGTATTTT.

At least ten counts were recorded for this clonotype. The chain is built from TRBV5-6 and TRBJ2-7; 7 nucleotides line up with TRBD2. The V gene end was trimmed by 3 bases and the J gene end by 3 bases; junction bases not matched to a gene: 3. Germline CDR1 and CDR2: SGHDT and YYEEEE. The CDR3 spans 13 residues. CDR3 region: CASSSSGFYEQYF. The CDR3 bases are TGTGCCAGCAGCTCTAGCGGATTCTACGAGCAGTACTTC.

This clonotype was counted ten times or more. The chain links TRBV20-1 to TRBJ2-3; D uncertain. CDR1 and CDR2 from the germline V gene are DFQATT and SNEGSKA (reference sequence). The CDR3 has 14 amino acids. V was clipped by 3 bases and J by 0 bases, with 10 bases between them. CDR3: CSASVGKSTDTQYF. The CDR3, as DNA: TGCAGTGCTAGTGTGGGCAAGAGCACAGATACGCAGTATTTT.